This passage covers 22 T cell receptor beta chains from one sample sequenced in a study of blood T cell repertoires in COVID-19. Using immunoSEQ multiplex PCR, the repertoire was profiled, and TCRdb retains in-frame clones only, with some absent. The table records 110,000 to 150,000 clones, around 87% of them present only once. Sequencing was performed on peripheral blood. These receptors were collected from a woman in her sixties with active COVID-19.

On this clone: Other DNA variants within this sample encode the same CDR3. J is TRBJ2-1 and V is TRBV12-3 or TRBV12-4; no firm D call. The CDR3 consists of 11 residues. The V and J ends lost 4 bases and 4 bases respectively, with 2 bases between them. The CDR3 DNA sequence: TGTGCCAGCAGTTCTTACAATGAGCAGTTCTTC. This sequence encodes CASSSYNEQFF.

CDR3 coding DNA: TGCGCCAGCAGCCAAGATGACACTAGCGATACAGATACGCAGTATTTT. As protein: CASSQDDTSDTDTQYF. V gene TRBV4-1 combines with J gene TRBJ2-3; 7 bases are shared with TRBD2. CDR1 is MGHRA, CDR2 YSYEKL, per germline. The CDR3 extends over 16 amino acids. The ends lost 0 bases at V and 3 bases at J; junction bases unmatched: 6.

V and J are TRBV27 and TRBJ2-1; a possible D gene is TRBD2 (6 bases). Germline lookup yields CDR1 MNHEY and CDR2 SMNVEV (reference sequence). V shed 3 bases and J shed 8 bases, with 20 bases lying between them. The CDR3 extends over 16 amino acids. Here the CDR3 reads CASSLFTGAAGDEQFF. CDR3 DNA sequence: TGTGCCAGCAGTTTGTTCACGGGAGCCGCTGGGGATGAGCAGTTCTTC.

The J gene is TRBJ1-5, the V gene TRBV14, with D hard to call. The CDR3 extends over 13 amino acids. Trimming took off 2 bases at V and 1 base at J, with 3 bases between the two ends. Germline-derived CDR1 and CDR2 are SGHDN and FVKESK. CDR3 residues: CASSQQSNQPQHF. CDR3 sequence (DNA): TGTGCCAGCAGCCAACAAAGCAATCAGCCCCAGCATTTT.

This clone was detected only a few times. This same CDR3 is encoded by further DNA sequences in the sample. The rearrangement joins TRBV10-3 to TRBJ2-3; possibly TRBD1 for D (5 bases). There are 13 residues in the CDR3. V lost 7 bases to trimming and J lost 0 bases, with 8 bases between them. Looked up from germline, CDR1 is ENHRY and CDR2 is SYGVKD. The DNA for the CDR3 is TGTGCCATCAAGACAGCGAGCACAGATACGCAGTATTTT. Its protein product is CAIKTASTDTQYF.

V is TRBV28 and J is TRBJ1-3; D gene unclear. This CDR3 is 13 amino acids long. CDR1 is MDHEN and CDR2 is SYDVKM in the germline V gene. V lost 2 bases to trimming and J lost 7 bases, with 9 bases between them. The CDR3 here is CASSLERVNTIYF. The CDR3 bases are TGTGCCAGCAGTTTAGAACGGGTTAACACCATATATTTT.

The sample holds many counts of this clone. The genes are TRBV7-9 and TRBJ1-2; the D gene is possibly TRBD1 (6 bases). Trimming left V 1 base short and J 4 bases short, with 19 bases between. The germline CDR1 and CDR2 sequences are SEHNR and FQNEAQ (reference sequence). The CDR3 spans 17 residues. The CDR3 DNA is TGTGCCAGCAGCTTAGTTAGGGGGACACCCACCCTCTATGGCTACACCTTC. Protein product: CASSLVRGTPTLYGYTF.

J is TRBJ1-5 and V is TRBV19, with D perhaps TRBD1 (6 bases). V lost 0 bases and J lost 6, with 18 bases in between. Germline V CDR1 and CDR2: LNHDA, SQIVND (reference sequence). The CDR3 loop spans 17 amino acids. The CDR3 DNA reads TGTGCCAGTAGTATAGATCCCCACAGGGCCCTCCCTCAGCCCCAGCATTTT. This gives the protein CASSIDPHRALPQPQHF.

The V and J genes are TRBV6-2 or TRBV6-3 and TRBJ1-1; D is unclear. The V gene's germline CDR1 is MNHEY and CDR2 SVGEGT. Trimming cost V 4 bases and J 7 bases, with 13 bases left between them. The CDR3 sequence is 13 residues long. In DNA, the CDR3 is TGTGCCAGCAGTTTCGTGAGACACCTTGAAGCTTTCTTT. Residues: CASSFVRHLEAFF.

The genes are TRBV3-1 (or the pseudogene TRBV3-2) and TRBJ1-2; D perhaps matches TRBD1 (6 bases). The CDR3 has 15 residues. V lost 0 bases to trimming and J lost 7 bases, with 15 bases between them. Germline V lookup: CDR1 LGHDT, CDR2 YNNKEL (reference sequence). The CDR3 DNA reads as TGTGCCAGCAGCCAAGATCTTGCACAGGGTGGTGGCTACACCTTC. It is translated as CASSQDLAQGGGYTF.

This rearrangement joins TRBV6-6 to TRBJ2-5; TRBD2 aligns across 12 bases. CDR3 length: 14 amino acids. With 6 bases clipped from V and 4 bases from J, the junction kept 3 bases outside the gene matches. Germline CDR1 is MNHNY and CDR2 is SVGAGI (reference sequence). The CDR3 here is CASRASGRGETQYF. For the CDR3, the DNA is TGTGCCAGCAGGGCTAGCGGGAGGGGAGAGACCCAGTACTTC.

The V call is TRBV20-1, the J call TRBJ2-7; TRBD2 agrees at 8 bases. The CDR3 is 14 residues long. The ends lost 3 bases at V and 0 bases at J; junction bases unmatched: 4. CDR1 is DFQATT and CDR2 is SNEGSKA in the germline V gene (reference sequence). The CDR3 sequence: CSASGGRSSYEQYF. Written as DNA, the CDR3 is TGCAGTGCTAGTGGCGGGAGGAGCTCCTACGAGCAGTACTTC.

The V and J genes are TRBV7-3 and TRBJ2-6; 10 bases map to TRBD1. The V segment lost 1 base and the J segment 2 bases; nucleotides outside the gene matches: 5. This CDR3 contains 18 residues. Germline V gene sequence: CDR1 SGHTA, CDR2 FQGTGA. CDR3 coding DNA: TGTGCCAGCAGCTTAATACGGGACAGGGGCCCTGGGGCCAACGTCCTGACTTTC. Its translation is CASSLIRDRGPGANVLTF.

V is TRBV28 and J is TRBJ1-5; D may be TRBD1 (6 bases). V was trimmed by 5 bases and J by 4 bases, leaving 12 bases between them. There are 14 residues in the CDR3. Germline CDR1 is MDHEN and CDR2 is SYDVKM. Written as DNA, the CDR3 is TGTGCCAGCAGTAGACAGGTCGGGAATCAGCCCCAGCATTTT. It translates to CASSRQVGNQPQHF.

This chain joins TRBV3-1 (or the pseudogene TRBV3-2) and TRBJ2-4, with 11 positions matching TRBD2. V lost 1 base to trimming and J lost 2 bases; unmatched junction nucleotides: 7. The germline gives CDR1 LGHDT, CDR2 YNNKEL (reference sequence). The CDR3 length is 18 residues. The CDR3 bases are TGTGCCAGCAGCCAAGGCACTAGCGGGAGAGTAACCAAAAACATTCAGTACTTC. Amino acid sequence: CASSQGTSGRVTKNIQYF.

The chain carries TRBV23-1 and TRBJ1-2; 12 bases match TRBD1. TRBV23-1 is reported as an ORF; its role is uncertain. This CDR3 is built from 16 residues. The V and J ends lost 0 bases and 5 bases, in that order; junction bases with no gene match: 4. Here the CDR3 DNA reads TGCGCCAGCAGTCAATCGTGGGACAGGGGGCATTATGGCTACACCTTC. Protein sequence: CASSQSWDRGHYGYTF.

CDR3: CASSPRTSGRTGEQYF. DNA of the CDR3: TGTGCCAGCAGCCCGCGGACTAGCGGGAGAACGGGCGAGCAGTACTTC. This chain joins TRBV11-2 and TRBJ2-7; 13 bases match TRBD2. CDR1 is SGHAT, CDR2 FQNNGV, per germline. CDR3 length: 16 amino acids. V was pared by 5 bases and J by 6 bases, with 10 bases of the junction left unmatched.

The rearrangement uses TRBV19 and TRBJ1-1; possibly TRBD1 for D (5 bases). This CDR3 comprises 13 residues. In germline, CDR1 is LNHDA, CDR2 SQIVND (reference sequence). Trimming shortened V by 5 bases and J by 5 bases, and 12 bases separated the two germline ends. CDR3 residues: CASSSLRETEAFF. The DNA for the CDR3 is TGTGCCAGTAGTTCTCTCAGGGAAACTGAAGCTTTCTTT.

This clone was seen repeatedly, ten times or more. Here the CDR3 reads CAISGGRDYEQYF. The CDR3 nucleotides are TGTGCCATCAGTGGGGGCAGGGACTACGAGCAGTACTTC. This sequence joins TRBV10-3 and TRBJ2-7; weak D call: TRBD1 (5 bases). CDR3 length: 13 residues. The V end lost 4 bases, the J end lost 3 bases, and 10 bases lay between the germline ends. The germline gives CDR1 ENHRY, CDR2 SYGVKD.

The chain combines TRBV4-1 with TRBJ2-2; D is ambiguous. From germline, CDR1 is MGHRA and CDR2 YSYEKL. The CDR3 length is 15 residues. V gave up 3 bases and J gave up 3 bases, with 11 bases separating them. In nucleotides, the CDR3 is TGCGCCAGCAGCCAGCCACCCCGGGACACCGGGGAGCTGTTTTTT. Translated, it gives CASSQPPRDTGELFF.

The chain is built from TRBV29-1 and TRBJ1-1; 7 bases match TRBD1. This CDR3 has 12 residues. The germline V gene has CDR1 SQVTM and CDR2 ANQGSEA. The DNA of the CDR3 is TGCATCGCGGGACAGCTGAACACTGAAGCTTTCTTT. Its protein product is CIAGQLNTEAFF.

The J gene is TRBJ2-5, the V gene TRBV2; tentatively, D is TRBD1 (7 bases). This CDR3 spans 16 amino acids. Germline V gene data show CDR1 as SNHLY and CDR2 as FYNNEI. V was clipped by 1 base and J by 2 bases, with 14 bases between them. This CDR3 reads CASSEGETGRQETQYF. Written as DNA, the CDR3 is TGTGCCAGCAGTGAAGGAGAGACAGGGAGGCAAGAGACCCAGTACTTC.